The clone carrying this T cell receptor beta chain was seen more than once but under ten times. Its target is unknown. The sample belongs to a study of shared clonotypes between healthy human individuals. Study-wide results and caveats: Among donors, the sharing of clonotypes was expected to be influenced by sequencing depth.

Profiling relied on immunoSEQ multiplex PCR, and the TCRdb table lists in-frame clones only, not all of them. Of approximately 2,000,000 clones in the sample, around 92% were seen once. The length of the CDR3 is 14 residues. Trimming shortened V by 4 bases and J by 13 bases, and 23 bases separated the two germline ends. Germline assignment: CDR1 SGHRS and CDR2 YFSETQ. The sample was naive CD4+ T cells from PBMCs. Indicated subset: CD45RA+ positively selected. J is TRBJ1-2 and V is TRBV5-1, with D maybe TRBD1 (5 bases). The receptor's source is a man between 18 and 35 years old in good health. Some clones in this sample may be carry-over from other donors' samples. CDR3 DNA sequence: TGCGCCAGCAGCATCCCGACAGTAGGAGGGGTGTTCACCTTC. Translating it yields CASSIPTVGGVFTF.